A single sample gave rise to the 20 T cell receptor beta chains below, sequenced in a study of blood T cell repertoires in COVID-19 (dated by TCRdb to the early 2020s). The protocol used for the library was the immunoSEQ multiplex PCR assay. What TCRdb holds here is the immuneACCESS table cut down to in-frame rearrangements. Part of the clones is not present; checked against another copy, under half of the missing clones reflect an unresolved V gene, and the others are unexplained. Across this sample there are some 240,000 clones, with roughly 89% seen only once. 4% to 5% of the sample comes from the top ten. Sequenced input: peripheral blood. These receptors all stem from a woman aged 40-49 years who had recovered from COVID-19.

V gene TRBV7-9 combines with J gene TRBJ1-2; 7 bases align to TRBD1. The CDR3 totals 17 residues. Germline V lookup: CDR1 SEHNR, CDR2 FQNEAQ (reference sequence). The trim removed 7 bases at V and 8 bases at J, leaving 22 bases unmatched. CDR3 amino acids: CASTTESGTDVILGYTF. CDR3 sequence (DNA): TGTGCCAGCACCACCGAATCCGGGACAGACGTTATTCTGGGCTACACCTTC.

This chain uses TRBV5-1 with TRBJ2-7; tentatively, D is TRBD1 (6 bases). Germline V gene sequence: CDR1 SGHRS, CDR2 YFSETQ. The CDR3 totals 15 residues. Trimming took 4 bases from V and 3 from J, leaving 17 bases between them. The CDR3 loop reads CASSPVQGPIYEQYF. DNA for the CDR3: TGCGCCAGCAGCCCTGTCCAGGGGCCAATCTACGAGCAGTACTTC.

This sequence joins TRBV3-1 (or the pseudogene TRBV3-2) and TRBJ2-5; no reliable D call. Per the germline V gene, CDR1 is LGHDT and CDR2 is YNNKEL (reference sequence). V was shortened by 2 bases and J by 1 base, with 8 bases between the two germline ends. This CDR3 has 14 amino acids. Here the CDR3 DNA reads TGTGCCAGCAGCCAAATAAGCCCCCAAGAGACCCAGTACTTC. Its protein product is CASSQISPQETQYF.

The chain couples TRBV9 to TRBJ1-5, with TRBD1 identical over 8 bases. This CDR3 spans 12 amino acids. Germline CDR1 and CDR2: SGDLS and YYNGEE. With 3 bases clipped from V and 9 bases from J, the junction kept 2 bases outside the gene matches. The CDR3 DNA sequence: TGTGCCAGCAGCGCCGACAGGGGGCCCCAGCATTTT. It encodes CASSADRGPQHF. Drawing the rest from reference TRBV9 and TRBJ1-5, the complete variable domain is DSGVTQTPKHLITATGQRVTLRCSPRSGDLSVYWYQQSLDQGLQFLIQYYNGEERAKGNILERFSAQQFPDLHSELNLSSLELGDSALYFCASSADRGPQHFGDGTRLSIL.

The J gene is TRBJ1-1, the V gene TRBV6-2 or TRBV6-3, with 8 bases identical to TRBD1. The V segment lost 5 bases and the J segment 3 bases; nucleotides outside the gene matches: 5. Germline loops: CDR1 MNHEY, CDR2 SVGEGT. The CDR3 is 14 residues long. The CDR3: CASSSRGRYTEAFF. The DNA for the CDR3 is TGTGCCAGCAGTAGCAGGGGGCGGTACACTGAAGCTTTCTTT.

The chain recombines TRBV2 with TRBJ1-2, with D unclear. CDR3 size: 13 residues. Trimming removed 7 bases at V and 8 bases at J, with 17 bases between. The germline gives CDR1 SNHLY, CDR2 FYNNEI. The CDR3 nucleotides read TGTGCCAGCAACCCCGGAGGACCTTACGGCTACACCTTC. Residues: CASNPGGPYGYTF.

CDR3 protein: CASSVGPENTEAFF. CDR3 nucleotides: TGTGCCAGCAGCGTAGGGCCAGAGAACACTGAAGCTTTCTTT. The chain joins TRBV9 to TRBJ1-1; no clear D. The CDR3 has 14 residues. CDR1 and CDR2 (germline): SGDLS, YYNGEE. V gave up 0 bases and J gave up 1 base, with 7 bases separating them.

CDR3 loop: CASSLATQETQYF. The CDR3 DNA reads as TGTGCCAGCAGCTTAGCAACTCAAGAGACCCAGTACTTC. The chain uses TRBV7-2 and TRBJ2-5; D is undetermined. Trimming took off 0 bases at V and 2 bases at J, with 4 bases between the two ends. There are 13 residues in the CDR3. Germline lookup yields CDR1 SGHTA and CDR2 FQGNSA.

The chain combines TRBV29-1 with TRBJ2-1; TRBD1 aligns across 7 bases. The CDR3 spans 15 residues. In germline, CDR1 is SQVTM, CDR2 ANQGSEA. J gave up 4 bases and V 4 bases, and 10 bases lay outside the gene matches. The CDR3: CSVVTGAIGYNEQFF. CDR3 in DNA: TGCAGCGTTGTTACAGGGGCCATCGGTTACAATGAGCAGTTCTTC.

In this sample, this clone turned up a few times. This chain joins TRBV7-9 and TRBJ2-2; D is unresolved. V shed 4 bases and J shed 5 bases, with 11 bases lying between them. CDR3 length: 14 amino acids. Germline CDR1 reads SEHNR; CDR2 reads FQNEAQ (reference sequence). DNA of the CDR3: TGTGCCAGCAGCTCCCCTAAGTATACCGGGGAGCTGTTTTTT. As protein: CASSSPKYTGELFF.

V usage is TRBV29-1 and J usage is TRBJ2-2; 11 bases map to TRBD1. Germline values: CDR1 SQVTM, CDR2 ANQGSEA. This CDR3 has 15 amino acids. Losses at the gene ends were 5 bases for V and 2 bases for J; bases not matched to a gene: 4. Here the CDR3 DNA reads TGCAGCGTTAGGACAGGGGGCCTTAACACCGGGGAGCTGTTTTTT. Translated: CSVRTGGLNTGELFF.

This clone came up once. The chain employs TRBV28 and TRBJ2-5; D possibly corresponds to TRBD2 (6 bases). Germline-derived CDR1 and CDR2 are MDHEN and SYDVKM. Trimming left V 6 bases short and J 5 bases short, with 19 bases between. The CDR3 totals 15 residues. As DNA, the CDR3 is TGTGCCAGCAGCCCGGGGGACCGCCAGTTGGAGACCCAGTACTTC. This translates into CASSPGDRQLETQYF.

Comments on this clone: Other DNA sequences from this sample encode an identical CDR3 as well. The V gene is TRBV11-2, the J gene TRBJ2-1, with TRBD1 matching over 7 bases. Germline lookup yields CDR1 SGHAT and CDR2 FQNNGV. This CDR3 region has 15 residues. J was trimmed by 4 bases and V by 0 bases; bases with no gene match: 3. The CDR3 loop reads CASSLDWGQYNEQFF. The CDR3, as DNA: TGTGCCAGCAGCTTAGACTGGGGACAGTACAATGAGCAGTTCTTC.

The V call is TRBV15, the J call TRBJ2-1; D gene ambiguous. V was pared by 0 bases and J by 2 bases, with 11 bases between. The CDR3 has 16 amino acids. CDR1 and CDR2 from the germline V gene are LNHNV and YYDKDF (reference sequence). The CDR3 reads CATSRDLGGAYNEQFF. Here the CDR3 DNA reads TGTGCCACCAGCAGAGATCTTGGCGGAGCCTACAATGAGCAGTTCTTC. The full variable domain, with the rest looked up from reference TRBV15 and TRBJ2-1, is DAMVIQNPRYQVTQFGKPVTLSCSQTLNHNVMYWYQQKSSQAPKLLFHYYDKDFNNEADTPDNFQSRRPNTSFCFLDIRSPGLGDTAMYLCATSRDLGGAYNEQFFGPGTRLTVL.

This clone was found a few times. The CDR3 sequence is CASSRQGRETQYF. CDR3 sequence (DNA): TGTGCCAGCAGCCGACAGGGGAGGGAGACCCAGTACTTC. The V gene is TRBV14, the J gene TRBJ2-5; 8 bases fit TRBD1. The length of the CDR3 is 13 residues. Germline V gene sequence: CDR1 SGHDN, CDR2 FVKESK. J gave up 5 bases and V 4 bases, and 3 bases lay outside the gene matches.

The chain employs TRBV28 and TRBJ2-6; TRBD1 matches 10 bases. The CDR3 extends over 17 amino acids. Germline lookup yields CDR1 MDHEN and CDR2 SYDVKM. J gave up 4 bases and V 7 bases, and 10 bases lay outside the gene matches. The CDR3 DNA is TGTGCCAGCACCGCCGGGACAGGGGTAGTGGGGGCCAACGTCCTGACTTTC. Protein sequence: CASTAGTGVVGANVLTF. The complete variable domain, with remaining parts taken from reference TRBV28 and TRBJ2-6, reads DVKVTQSSRYLVKRTGEKVFLECVQDMDHENMFWYRQDPGLGLRLIYFSYDVKMKEKGDIPEGYSVSREKKERFSLILESASTNQTSMYLCASTAGTGVVGANVLTFGAGSRLTVL.

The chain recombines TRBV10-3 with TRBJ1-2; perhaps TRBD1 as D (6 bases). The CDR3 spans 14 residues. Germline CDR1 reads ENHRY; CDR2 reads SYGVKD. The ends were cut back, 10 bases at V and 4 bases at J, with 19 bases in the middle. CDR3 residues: CATLGTGPVYGYTF. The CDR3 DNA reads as TGTGCCACTCTGGGAACAGGGCCCGTCTATGGCTACACCTTC.

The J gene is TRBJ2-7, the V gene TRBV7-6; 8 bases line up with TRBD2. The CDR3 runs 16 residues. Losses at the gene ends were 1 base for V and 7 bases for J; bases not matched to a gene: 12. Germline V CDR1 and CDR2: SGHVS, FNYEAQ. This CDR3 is CASSLGSGTRGFEQYF. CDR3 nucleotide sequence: TGTGCCAGCAGCTTAGGCTCCGGGACTAGAGGCTTTGAGCAGTACTTC.

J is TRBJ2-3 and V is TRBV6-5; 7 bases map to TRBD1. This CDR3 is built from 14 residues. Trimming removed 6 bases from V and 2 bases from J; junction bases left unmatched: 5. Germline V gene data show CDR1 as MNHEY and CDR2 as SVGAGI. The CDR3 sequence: CASSPRGTTDTQYF. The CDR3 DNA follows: TGTGCCAGCAGCCCCAGGGGGACCACAGATACGCAGTATTTT.

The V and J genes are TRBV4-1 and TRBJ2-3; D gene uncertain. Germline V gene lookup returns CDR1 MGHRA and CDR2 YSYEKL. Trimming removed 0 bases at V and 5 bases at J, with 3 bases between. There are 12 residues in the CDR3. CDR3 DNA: TGCGCCAGCAGCCAAGATCTAGATACGCAGTATTTT. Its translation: CASSQDLDTQYF.